These 22 T cell receptor beta chains were all obtained from the same sample, sequenced in a study of blood T cell repertoires in COVID-19. Clones were sequenced by immunoSEQ multiplex PCR, and TCRdb holds only the in-frame ones, with some missing. There are around 300,000 clones in the sample; approximately 85% occur only once, and around 0.92% lies in the top ten. Sequenced material: PBMCs or T cells enriched from blood (not recorded which). The receptors were gathered from a woman aged 25 to 39 who had recovered from COVID-19.

J is TRBJ1-1 and V is TRBV6-1; 9 bases align to TRBD1. Germline V CDR1 and CDR2: MNHNS, SASEGT. CDR3 length equals 15 residues. J lost 5 bases, V lost 0 bases, and 4 bases had no gene match. The CDR3 sequence is CASSEAGQGWTEAFF. The CDR3 coding sequence is TGTGCCAGCAGTGAAGCGGGACAGGGATGGACTGAAGCTTTCTTT.

This chain links TRBV25-1 with TRBJ1-2, with D hard to call. V was pared by 5 bases and J by 5 bases, with 9 bases between. The V gene's germline CDR1 is MGHDK and CDR2 SYGVNS. The CDR3 contains 12 residues. In DNA form, the CDR3 reads TGTGCCAGCAGTCGTGAGAGGTATGGCTACACCTTC. Amino acid sequence: CASSRERYGYTF.

This clone was recorded a few times. The chain joins TRBV10-1 to TRBJ1-2; TRBD1 might be the D (6 bases). Germline V gene data show CDR1 as WNHNN and CDR2 as SYGVQD (reference sequence). V lost 0 bases and J 8 bases, leaving 16 bases between the germline ends. The CDR3 loop spans 15 amino acids. The chain's CDR3 is CASSESSTGREGYTF. CDR3 in DNA: TGCGCCAGCAGTGAGTCATCGACAGGACGTGAAGGCTACACCTTC.

As DNA, the CDR3 is TGTGCCAGCAGCAAAGCCGCACGCTGGGGACAGTTTAATTCACCCCTCCACTTT. Protein: CASSKAARWGQFNSPLHF. The chain uses TRBV21-1 and TRBJ1-6; the table's D gene call, TRBD1, was not cross checked with the DNA. TRBV21-1 is a recognized pseudogene. The CDR3 contains 18 residues.

The CDR3: CASSPLTSGRGYTGELFF. For the CDR3, the DNA is TGTGCCAGCAGTCCCCTGACTAGCGGGAGGGGGTACACCGGGGAGCTGTTTTTT. The genes are TRBV6-6 and TRBJ2-2; the match to TRBD2 covers 14 bases. Germline values: CDR1 MNHNY, CDR2 SVGAGI (reference sequence). Trimming cost V 5 bases and J 3 bases; bases outside gene matches: 8. There are 18 residues in the CDR3.

The CDR3: CASGRAGQGANYGYTF. CDR3 nucleotides: TGTGCCAGCGGTAGAGCCGGACAGGGGGCCAACTATGGCTACACCTTC. V usage is TRBV9 and J usage is TRBJ1-2; TRBD1 aligns across 11 bases. Losses at the gene ends were 7 bases for V and 2 bases for J; bases not matched to a gene: 10. Germline V gives CDR1 SGDLS, CDR2 YYNGEE. The length of the CDR3 is 16 residues.

This clone was seen a few times. The chain uses TRBV10-3 and TRBJ2-3; TRBD2 aligns across 11 bases. V lost 6 bases to trimming and J lost 1 base; unmatched junction nucleotides: 3. In germline, CDR1 is ENHRY, CDR2 SYGVKD. This CDR3 comprises 15 residues. CDR3: CAISTTSGGTDTQYF. The CDR3 coding sequence is TGTGCCATCAGCACGACTAGCGGGGGCACAGATACGCAGTATTTT.

The chain links TRBV11-2 to TRBJ1-6; 8 bases line up with TRBD1. The CDR3 consists of 17 residues. V trimming: 4 bases; J trimming: 2 bases; junction bases outside the gene matches: 7. Germline V gene sequence: CDR1 SGHAT, CDR2 FQNNGV. The CDR3 is CASSSPDRVPYNSPLHF. The DNA for the CDR3 is TGTGCCAGCAGCTCCCCGGACAGGGTGCCCTATAATTCACCCCTCCACTTT.

This clone occurred many times. The chain recombines TRBV20-1 with TRBJ2-5; no clear D. This CDR3 is 10 amino acids long. Germline CDR1 is DFQATT and CDR2 is SNEGSKA (reference sequence). V lost 5 bases and J 7 bases, leaving 8 bases between the germline ends. CDR3 amino acids: CSALSGTQYF. CDR3 sequence (DNA): TGCAGTGCTCTTTCGGGGACCCAGTACTTC.

The rearrangement links TRBV10-1 to TRBJ2-5; TRBD1 agrees at 9 bases. V was clipped by 3 bases and J by 11 bases; unmatched bases: 10. The CDR3 sequence is 14 residues long. Germline CDR1 reads WNHNN; CDR2 reads SYGVQD (reference sequence). The DNA for the CDR3 is TGCGCCAGCAGTGAAGGGACAGGGACGTTTTTGCAGTACTTC. It encodes CASSEGTGTFLQYF.

This chain connects TRBV10-3 to TRBJ2-7; 10 bases are shared with TRBD1. The CDR3 has 15 amino acids. J lost 2 bases, V lost 6 bases, and 7 bases had no gene match. The germline V gene encodes CDR1 ENHRY and CDR2 SYGVKD. CDR3 coding DNA: TGTGCCATCAGCCCGGGGGGGACAGGGGCCTACGAGCAGTACTTC. Encoded protein: CAISPGGTGAYEQYF.

The CDR3 reads CAWSVKTGGNTEAFF. The CDR3 DNA follows: TGTGCCTGGAGTGTAAAAACAGGGGGGAACACTGAAGCTTTCTTT. This chain joins TRBV30 and TRBJ1-1; 8 bases line up with TRBD1. V lost 0 bases and J lost 1; bases outside the gene matches: 4. This CDR3 comprises 15 residues. Germline lookup yields CDR1 GTSNPN and CDR2 SVGIG (reference sequence).

This rearrangement joins TRBV24-1 to TRBJ2-7, with D possibly matching TRBD1 (6 bases). The CDR3 sequence is 15 residues long. Trimming took off 1 base at V and 6 bases at J, with 15 bases between the two ends. Germline values: CDR1 KGHDR, CDR2 SFDVKD. As DNA, the CDR3 is TGTGCCACCAGTGATTTCAGGACAAAAGGGGGCGAGCAGTACTTC. Translation gives CATSDFRTKGGEQYF.

CDR3 region: CASSLVGGYTF. The CDR3, as DNA: TGTGCCAGCAGTTTGGTCGGGGGCTACACCTTC. V usage is TRBV28 and J usage is TRBJ1-2; D not resolved. This CDR3 spans 11 amino acids. Germline V lookup: CDR1 MDHEN, CDR2 SYDVKM. Trimming took 3 bases from V and 8 from J, leaving 7 bases between them.

This rearrangement joins TRBV10-2 to TRBJ2-1, with TRBD2 matching 9 bases. Germline CDR1 and CDR2: WSHSY and SAAADI. The CDR3 consists of 15 residues. V trimming: 8 bases; J trimming: 4 bases; junction bases outside the gene matches: 9. CDR3 loop: CASCLDLAGYNEQFF. Here the CDR3 DNA reads TGCGCCAGCTGTTTAGACCTAGCGGGATACAATGAGCAGTTCTTC.

This clone appeared a few times. The chain is built from TRBV28 and TRBJ1-1; maybe TRBD1 (6 bases). The CDR3 is made up of 12 amino acids. Germline CDR1 MDHEN, CDR2 SYDVKM. Trimming pared 6 bases from V and 7 bases from J, leaving 12 bases between. The CDR3 loop reads CASSQGQFEAFF. CDR3 in DNA: TGTGCCAGCAGCCAAGGACAGTTTGAAGCTTTCTTT. The whole variable domain, filled in from reference TRBV28 and TRBJ1-1, reads DVKVTQSSRYLVKRTGEKVFLECVQDMDHENMFWYRQDPGLGLRLIYFSYDVKMKEKGDIPEGYSVSREKKERFSLILESASTNQTSMYLCASSQGQFEAFFGQGTRLTVV.

J is TRBJ2-5 and V is TRBV9, with 8 bases fitting TRBD2. V trimming: 3 bases; J trimming: 2 bases; junction bases outside the gene matches: 3. The CDR3 sequence is 14 residues long. Germline V lookup: CDR1 SGDLS, CDR2 YYNGEE. The CDR3 nucleotides are TGTGCCAGCAGCGGCGGGAGGAAACAAGAGACCCAGTACTTC. As protein: CASSGGRKQETQYF.

DNA for the CDR3: TGTGCCACCAGCGGGCCCCGCGGGGCCCAGCATTTT. Translating gives CATSGPRGAQHF. This chain uses TRBV15 with TRBJ1-5; D is ambiguous. CDR1 is LNHNV and CDR2 is YYDKDF in the germline V gene (reference sequence). CDR3 length: 12 residues. The germline V and J ends were trimmed by 5 bases and 11 bases, with 13 bases remaining between them.

With respect to this clone: The same CDR3 arises from other DNA sequences in this sample as well. V and J are TRBV27 and TRBJ1-5, with 7 bases fitting TRBD1. Per germline, CDR1 MNHEY and CDR2 SMNVEV (reference sequence). V shed 3 bases and J 5 bases; nucleotides not matched to a gene: 1. CDR3 length: 13 residues. The CDR3 DNA follows: TGTGCCAGCAGTTTTCAGGGGGATCAGCCCCAGCATTTT. This codes for CASSFQGDQPQHF.

This chain joins TRBV12-5 and TRBJ1-2; possibly TRBD1 for D (6 bases). The CDR3 spans 16 residues. Germline values: CDR1 LGHNT, CDR2 FRNRAP. V shed 6 bases and J shed 8 bases, with 25 bases lying between them. The CDR3 reads CASGPFNDRFVCGYTF. CDR3 nucleotides: TGTGCTAGTGGCCCATTCAACGACAGGTTTGTGTGCGGCTACACCTTC.

The rearrangement links TRBV3-1 (or the pseudogene TRBV3-2) to TRBJ2-7, with 8 nucleotides matching TRBD1. Per germline, CDR1 LGHDT and CDR2 YNNKEL (reference sequence). The CDR3 covers 15 residues. V lost 2 bases and J lost 4; bases outside the gene matches: 7. CDR3 coding DNA: TGTGCCAGCAGCCAAAAGACAGGGGCACAGTACGAGCAGTACTTC. This gives the protein CASSQKTGAQYEQYF.

The CDR3 spells CASSTRTETQETQYF. CDR3 bases: TGTGCCAGCAGCACCCGGACAGAGACCCAAGAGACCCAGTACTTC. The rearrangement uses TRBV3-1 (or the pseudogene TRBV3-2) and TRBJ2-5; D is perhaps TRBD1 (6 bases). The germline V and J ends were trimmed by 5 bases and 1 base, with 14 bases remaining between them. The CDR3 totals 15 residues. Germline V gene lookup returns CDR1 LGHDT and CDR2 YNNKEL (reference sequence).